The 7 T cell receptor beta chains listed next were all sequenced from one sample in a study of OX40 agonist ivuxolimab in advanced cancers. Sequencing was performed with immunoSEQ multiplex PCR; in TCRdb, only in-frame clones are kept and a portion is missing. This table has roughly 80,000 clones, roughly 82% appearing once. This specimen was CD4+ or CD8+ T cells sorted from blood, taken in a trial of the OX40 agonist ivuxolimab. The receptors derive from an adult with an advanced solid tumor such as melanoma, head and neck, liver or kidney cancer.

This chain links TRBV11-2 with TRBJ2-1; a possible D gene is TRBD2 (5 bases). Germline CDR1 SGHAT, CDR2 FQNNGV. V lost 2 bases and J 8 bases, leaving 7 bases between the germline ends. The CDR3 runs to 12 residues. CDR3 residues: CASSLTGDEQFF. In DNA, the CDR3 is TGTGCCAGCAGCTTAACCGGGGATGAGCAGTTCTTC.

The chain uses TRBV5-6 and TRBJ1-4; the D gene is possibly TRBD1 (5 bases). V was clipped by 3 bases and J by 5 bases, with 14 bases between them. The CDR3 covers 15 residues. Germline CDR1 reads SGHDT; CDR2 reads YYEEEE. CDR3 sequence reads: CASSSPPGGNEKLFF. For the CDR3, the DNA is TGTGCCAGCAGCTCGCCTCCGGGGGGGAATGAAAAACTGTTTTTT.

V usage is TRBV7-6 and J usage is TRBJ2-2; D gene uncertain. This CDR3 is 14 amino acids long. Trimming stripped 3 bases from V and 5 bases from J, with 10 bases between. The germline CDR1 and CDR2 sequences are SGHVS and FNYEAQ. The CDR3 reads CASSFEMRTGELFF. The CDR3 nucleotides are TGTGCCAGCAGCTTTGAAATGAGGACCGGGGAGCTGTTTTTT.

The chain recombines TRBV28 with TRBJ1-5; a possible D gene is TRBD1 (5 bases). The CDR3 consists of 13 residues. Germline CDR1 MDHEN, CDR2 SYDVKM. V was trimmed by 3 bases and J by 8 bases, leaving 11 bases between them. The CDR3 sequence is CASSFEGHKPQHF. The CDR3 region has the DNA TGTGCCAGCAGTTTTGAGGGGCACAAGCCCCAGCATTTT.

The rearrangement links TRBV6-1 to TRBJ1-5; 7 positions agree with TRBD1. Germline-derived CDR1 and CDR2 are MNHNS and SASEGT. Unmatched junction bases numbered 9, after V lost 4 bases and J lost 0 bases. This CDR3 contains 17 residues. Here the CDR3 reads CASSGSQGGNSNQPQHF. For the CDR3, the DNA is TGTGCCAGCAGTGGCTCTCAGGGGGGGAATAGCAATCAGCCCCAGCATTTT.

This clone was detected once. V usage is TRBV7-3 and J usage is TRBJ2-2; D tentatively fits TRBD1 or TRBD2 (6 bases each). Per germline, CDR1 SGHTA and CDR2 FQGTGA. V shed 5 bases and J shed 6 bases, with 10 bases lying between them. This CDR3 region has 13 residues. CDR3 sequence reads: CASSPGAAGELFF. CDR3 DNA: TGTGCCAGCAGCCCGGGGGCGGCCGGGGAGCTGTTTTTT.

This clone appeared a single time. The chain uses TRBV5-1 and TRBJ2-3, with D possibly being TRBD1 or TRBD2 (6 bases each). Between the trimmed V and J ends, which lost 4 bases and 2 bases, there was a span of 14 bases. The germline CDR1 and CDR2 sequences are SGHRS and YFSETQ. The CDR3 runs to 15 residues. The DNA of the CDR3 is TGCGCCAGCAGCGTCACGGGGGCTTTCACAGATACGCAGTATTTT. This sequence encodes CASSVTGAFTDTQYF.